This TCR beta chain was obtained from a study of blood T cell repertoires in COVID-19. Study in general: Whether acute or convalescent, the COVID-19 samples came from the United States, Italy and Spain.

The CDR3 spans 16 residues. Trimming removed 1 base from V and 2 bases from J; junction bases left unmatched: 7. Germline V lookup: CDR1 PRHDT, CDR2 FYEKMQ (reference sequence). Original analysis: For nucleated cells, counts were estimated from reference gene primer amplification. The method was immunoSEQ multiplex PCR; TCRdb's version includes in-frame clones alone and lacks a portion of them. V, J and clone size reflect that table, while D and trimming were determined from the DNA. The sample gives about 260,000 clones, 75% to 90% of which show up once; under 2% is in the top ten. Sequencing input: peripheral blood. The sequence came from a man aged 30-40 years with active or convalescent COVID-19. This chain joins TRBV13 and TRBJ1-1, with 7 bases that match TRBD1. CDR3 bases: TGTGCCAGCAGCTTAGTTTGGCAGGGGGTAAACACTGAAGCTTTCTTT. Its protein product is CASSLVWQGVNTEAFF.